This TCR beta chain was documented in a study of shared clonotypes between healthy human individuals. Whole-study results and caveats: Clonotypes which were not shared had lower generation probabilities than clonotypes that all four donors shared.

Genomic DNA belonging to each subset was distributed in equal measure over several immunoSEQ plates. Clones were read by immunoSEQ multiplex PCR, and TCRdb kept only the in-frame ones, dropping some. The sample comprises more than 2 million clones, 90% to 95% of which are singletons, and over 1.5% rests with the top ten. About this clone: Antigen: not known.

Terminally differentiated effector memory CD45RA+ cells were excluded by CCR7 positive selection of CD45RO-negative cells. Participating donors were healthy, HIV-negative adults free of recent acute infections or vaccinations. Material: naive CD8+ T cells from PBMCs. This clonotype was obtained from a young man in good health. Some clones in this sample may be carry-over from other donors' samples.

CDR3 sequence reads: CASSPRLLRGSSTDTQYF. In DNA, the CDR3 is TGTGCCAGCAGCCCCCGACTTCTTCGCGGCTCTAGCACAGATACGCAGTATTTT. This chain links TRBV4-2 with TRBJ2-3, with D hard to call. V was trimmed by 4 bases and J by 0 bases, leaving 20 bases between them. This CDR3 has 18 residues. Germline loops: CDR1 LGHNA, CDR2 YNFKEQ.